The 27 T cell receptor beta chains presented below share a single source sample, sequenced in a study of cytotoxic CD8 clonotypes in ibrutinib-treated CLL. Sequencing used immunoSEQ multiplex PCR; TCRdb keeps in-frame clones, though not all of them. The table has tens of thousands of clones, 50% to 65% seen once. Sequencing was performed on PBMCs, taken at disease progression, from a patient treated with ibrutinib. The origin of the receptors is a human donor with chronic lymphocytic leukemia.

V is TRBV28 and J is TRBJ2-2; 13 bases map to TRBD2. The CDR3 sequence is 15 residues long. CDR1 and CDR2 (germline): MDHEN, SYDVKM. The V gene end was trimmed by 3 bases and the J gene end by 7 bases; junction bases not matched to a gene: 2. The CDR3 region has the DNA TGTGCCAGCAGTTTTCGACTAGCGGGGGGCGGGGAGCTGTTTTTT. Translating it yields CASSFRLAGGGELFF. The full variable domain, in which reference TRBV28 and TRBJ2-2 provide the parts outside the CDR3, is DVKVTQSSRYLVKRTGEKVFLECVQDMDHENMFWYRQDPGLGLRLIYFSYDVKMKEKGDIPEGYSVSREKKERFSLILESASTNQTSMYLCASSFRLAGGGELFFGEGSRLTVL.

V usage is TRBV4-2 and J usage is TRBJ2-3; D unresolved. Trimming removed 0 bases from V and 6 bases from J, with 13 bases in between. The germline gives CDR1 LGHNA, CDR2 YNFKEQ. The CDR3 is made up of 15 amino acids. As DNA, the CDR3 is TGTGCCAGCAGCCAAGATTGGAACTCTTTGGATACGCAGTATTTT. It encodes CASSQDWNSLDTQYF.

CDR3 coding DNA: TGTGCCAGCAGCTGGGGACTAGCGGGATTTGAGCAGTTCTTC. This encodes CASSWGLAGFEQFF. J is TRBJ2-1 and V is TRBV6-5; 13 bases are shared with TRBD2. This CDR3 region has 14 residues. Germline V gives CDR1 MNHEY, CDR2 SVGAGI. Trimming at V came to 6 bases and at J to 9 bases, leaving 5 bases not matched to a gene.

The chain recombines TRBV7-2 with TRBJ2-7; D not certain. Looked up from germline, CDR1 is SGHTA and CDR2 is FQGNSA. The CDR3 runs to 12 residues. V shed 4 bases and J shed 7 bases, with 11 bases lying between them. The DNA for the CDR3 is TGTGCCAGCAGCTACCATTTGGGTGAGCAGTACTTC. Protein: CASSYHLGEQYF. Combining the CDR3 with reference TRBV7-2 and TRBJ2-7 gives the whole variable domain GAGVSQSPSNKVTEKGKDVELRCDPISGHTALYWYRQSLGQGLEFLIYFQGNSAPDKSGLPSDRFSAERTGGSVSTLTIQRTQQEDSAVYLCASSYHLGEQYFGPGTRLTVT.

This clone turned up a few times. V and J are TRBV4-1 and TRBJ2-1, with unresolved D. The germline V and J ends were trimmed by 1 base and 9 bases, with 4 bases remaining between them. Germline assignment: CDR1 MGHRA and CDR2 YSYEKL. The CDR3 is 11 residues long. The CDR3 DNA is TGCGCCAGCAGCCAAGTGGGTGAGCAGTTCTTC. Translation: CASSQVGEQFF.

This chain connects TRBV5-1 to TRBJ2-3, with TRBD2 matching 9 bases. The junction had 4 bases not matched to a gene; V was cut back by 6 bases and J by 2 bases. Germline assignment: CDR1 SGHRS and CDR2 YFSETQ. The CDR3 loop spans 14 amino acids. CDR3 DNA sequence: TGCGCCAGCACCATAGCGGGGGTCACAGATACGCAGTATTTT. Translation gives CASTIAGVTDTQYF.

This clone occurred a few times. The chain uses TRBV7-8 and TRBJ1-6; 9 bases are shared with TRBD1. The germline V gene encodes CDR1 SGHVS and CDR2 FQNEAQ. Trimming at V came to 1 base and at J to 6 bases, leaving 7 bases not matched to a gene. There are 17 residues in the CDR3. CDR3 sequence (DNA): TGTGCCAGCAGCTTAGTACAGGGGGCGCCGGGTAATTCACCCCTCCACTTT. Translating it yields CASSLVQGAPGNSPLHF. The full variable domain, in which reference TRBV7-8 and TRBJ1-6 provide the parts outside the CDR3, is GAGVSQSPRYKVAKRGQDVALRCDPISGHVSLFWYQQALGQGPEFLTYFQNEAQLDKSGLPSDRFFAERPEGSVSTLKIQRTQQEDSAVYLCASSLVQGAPGNSPLHFGNGTRLTVT.

This clone was counted only a few times. V usage is TRBV5-1 and J usage is TRBJ2-1; 8 bases match TRBD1. CDR3 length equals 17 residues. In germline, CDR1 is SGHRS, CDR2 YFSETQ. J lost 2 bases, V lost 0 bases, and 7 bases had no gene match. Here the CDR3 reads CASSLVDGTGAYNEQFF. In DNA form, the CDR3 reads TGCGCCAGCAGCTTGGTAGATGGGACAGGTGCCTACAATGAGCAGTTCTTC. The full variable domain, rest sourced from reference TRBV5-1 and TRBJ2-1, is KAGVTQTPRYLIKTRGQQVTLSCSPISGHRSVSWYQQTPGQGLQFLFEYFSETQRNKGNFPGRFSGRQFSNSRSEMNVSTLELGDSALYLCASSLVDGTGAYNEQFFGPGTRLTVL.

The chain employs TRBV11-2 and TRBJ2-7, with a weak D call TRBD1 (5 bases). CDR1 and CDR2 (germline): SGHAT, FQNNGV. The CDR3 loop spans 15 amino acids. Between the trimmed V and J ends, which lost 5 bases and 4 bases, there was a span of 18 bases. CDR3 region: CASSPRKGALYEQYF. The CDR3 DNA sequence: TGTGCCAGCAGCCCCCGGAAAGGGGCTCTATACGAGCAGTACTTC.

This chain joins TRBV21-1 and TRBJ2-1. TRBV21-1 is recorded as a pseudogene. This CDR3 is built from 12 residues. The DNA for the CDR3 is TGTGATGCGGGCAGGGTCGCCAATGAGCAGTTCTTC. It codes for CDAGRVANEQFF.

This clone was observed a few times. The chain links TRBV28 to TRBJ2-7; 7 bases align to TRBD1. V trimming: 6 bases; J trimming: 2 bases; junction bases outside the gene matches: 4. The CDR3 consists of 13 residues. The germline gives CDR1 MDHEN, CDR2 SYDVKM. For the CDR3, the DNA is TGTGCCAGCAGACCCGGACAGGCCTACGAGCAGTACTTC. Translating it yields CASRPGQAYEQYF.

This chain uses TRBV15 with TRBJ2-2; D might be TRBD1 (6 bases). V shed 3 bases and J shed 1 base, with 6 bases lying between them. The CDR3 spans 14 residues. Looked up from germline, CDR1 is LNHNV and CDR2 is YYDKDF (reference sequence). CDR3 residues: CATSSRGNTGELFF. The DNA of the CDR3 is TGTGCCACCAGCAGCAGGGGGAACACCGGGGAGCTGTTTTTT.

Points on this clone: This sample includes further DNA sequences coding for the same CDR3. V is TRBV19 and J is TRBJ2-1, with unresolved D. Trimming took 3 bases from V and 2 from J, leaving 11 bases between them. CDR1 and CDR2 from the germline V gene are LNHDA and SQIVND (reference sequence). The CDR3 is made up of 15 amino acids. The CDR3: CASSIDSFPYNEQFF. CDR3 bases: TGTGCCAGTAGTATTGACTCGTTCCCCTACAATGAGCAGTTCTTC. Full variable domain (remainder filled in from reference TRBV19 and TRBJ2-1): DGGITQSPKYLFRKEGQNVTLSCEQNLNHDAMYWYRQDPGQGLRLIYYSQIVNDFQKGDIAEGYSVSREKKESFPLTVTSAQKNPTAFYLCASSIDSFPYNEQFFGPGTRLTVL.

The chain employs TRBV28 and TRBJ2-2, with D hard to call. Trimming cost V 10 bases and J 6 bases, with 12 bases left between them. The V gene's germline CDR1 is MDHEN and CDR2 SYDVKM. The CDR3 is 12 amino acids. CDR3 protein: CATVTQPGELFF. Written as DNA, the CDR3 is TGTGCCACCGTGACCCAGCCCGGGGAGCTGTTTTTT.

The chain employs TRBV5-1 and TRBJ2-1; TRBD2 is a possible D gene (6 bases). From germline, CDR1 is SGHRS and CDR2 YFSETQ. The length of the CDR3 is 15 residues. Trimming took off 0 bases at V and 0 bases at J, with 7 bases between the two ends. The DNA for the CDR3 is TGCGCCAGCAGCTTGGAGGAGGGCTCCTACAATGAGCAGTTCTTC. Its protein is CASSLEEGSYNEQFF.

The chain employs TRBV9 and TRBJ2-3, with TRBD2 matching 10 bases. CDR3 length: 15 amino acids. Germline loops: CDR1 SGDLS, CDR2 YYNGEE. Unmatched junction bases numbered 10, after V lost 4 bases and J lost 8 bases. CDR3 DNA: TGTGCCAGCAGCCCTACTAGCGGGGTCTATGGTACGCAGTATTTT. Encoded protein: CASSPTSGVYGTQYF.

The chain links TRBV19 to TRBJ1-2; 10 bases map to TRBD1. Germline values: CDR1 LNHDA, CDR2 SQIVND (reference sequence). Unmatched junction bases numbered 3, after V lost 5 bases and J lost 6 bases. This CDR3 is built from 13 residues. This CDR3 is CASSEGTGDGYTF. The CDR3, as DNA: TGTGCCAGTAGTGAAGGGACAGGGGATGGCTACACCTTC.

The chain joins TRBV6-5 to TRBJ1-2; 7 bases are a match to TRBD1. Germline values: CDR1 MNHEY, CDR2 SVGAGI. This CDR3 contains 15 residues. V was pared by 0 bases and J by 2 bases, with 3 bases of the junction left unmatched. The CDR3 here is CASSYSMGQNYGYTF. The CDR3 DNA reads TGTGCCAGCAGTTACTCGATGGGACAGAACTATGGCTACACCTTC.

This chain joins TRBV29-1 and TRBJ2-7; weak D call: TRBD1 (5 bases). The CDR3 loop spans 12 amino acids. V lost 3 bases and J 3 bases, leaving 9 bases between the germline ends. The germline gives CDR1 SQVTM, CDR2 ANQGSEA. The CDR3 nucleotides are TGCAGCGTTGAGGCAGACAGCTACGAGCAGTACTTC. Protein sequence: CSVEADSYEQYF.

This clone was seen repeatedly, ten times or more. Other DNA sequences in the sample encode the same CDR3. The J gene is TRBJ1-4, the V gene TRBV5-8, with D possibly matching TRBD1 (6 bases). In germline, CDR1 is SGHTS, CDR2 YDEGEE. V dropped 0 bases and J dropped 0 bases, with 9 bases sitting between them. The length of the CDR3 is 16 residues. Written as DNA, the CDR3 is TGTGCCAGCAGCTTGGGACAGGCGGCAACTAATGAAAAACTGTTTTTT. Translation gives CASSLGQAATNEKLFF.

This clone was observed a few times. The chain combines TRBV27 with TRBJ1-2, with unresolved D. CDR1 is MNHEY and CDR2 is SMNVEV in the germline V gene (reference sequence). The germline V and J ends were trimmed by 2 bases and 1 base, with 5 bases remaining between them. This CDR3 has 13 residues. The CDR3: CASSLGLNYGYTF. Written as DNA, the CDR3 is TGTGCCAGCAGTTTAGGCCTTAACTATGGCTACACCTTC.

J is TRBJ1-6 and V is TRBV19; no clear D gene. CDR3 size: 15 residues. In germline, CDR1 is LNHDA, CDR2 SQIVND (reference sequence). The V end was cut by 6 bases, the J end by 4 bases, with 13 bases between. Here the CDR3 reads CASSPDGRYNSPLHF. CDR3 in DNA: TGTGCCAGTAGCCCAGATGGACGGTATAATTCACCCCTCCACTTT.

This sequence joins TRBV28 and TRBJ2-3, with 9 bases fitting TRBD2. The germline gives CDR1 MDHEN, CDR2 SYDVKM. The CDR3 has 17 residues. J was trimmed by 3 bases and V by 6 bases; bases with no gene match: 13. The CDR3 reads CASSPSSGGRATDTQYF. The CDR3 DNA sequence: TGTGCCAGCAGCCCCAGTTCCGGCGGGAGGGCGACAGATACGCAGTATTTT.

This clone was seen more than once but under ten times. The chain is built from TRBV7-2 and TRBJ2-6; D could derive from TRBD1 or TRBD2 (5 bases each). The V end was cut by 2 bases, the J end by 4 bases, with 9 bases between. The CDR3 totals 15 residues. Germline CDR1 and CDR2: SGHTA and FQGNSA. This CDR3 reads CASSLSGPGANVLTF. The CDR3 DNA sequence: TGTGCCAGCAGCTTATCGGGGCCCGGGGCCAACGTCCTGACTTTC.

This clone showed up just once. This CDR3 reads CAITISDGGNTEAFF. The CDR3 region has the DNA TGTGCCATCACAATCAGCGACGGAGGTAACACTGAAGCTTTCTTT. The rearrangement links TRBV10-3 to TRBJ1-1; D not certain. Per the germline V gene, CDR1 is ENHRY and CDR2 is SYGVKD. The V end was cut by 7 bases, the J end by 2 bases, with 17 bases between. The CDR3 has 15 amino acids.

This sequence joins TRBV4-2 and TRBJ1-1; D uncertain. This CDR3 contains 13 residues. Trimming cost V 1 base and J 10 bases, with 13 bases left between them. Germline loops: CDR1 LGHNA, CDR2 YNFKEQ. CDR3 sequence (DNA): TGTGCCAGCAGCCAAGTCGATTGGCAGGCAGCTTTCTTT. Amino acid sequence: CASSQVDWQAAFF.

The chain couples TRBV10-3 to TRBJ2-6, with D hard to call. CDR1 and CDR2 (germline): ENHRY, SYGVKD. There are 15 residues in the CDR3. V was cut by 1 base and J by 2 bases, with 6 bases left in between. The CDR3 region has the DNA TGTGCCATCAGTGAGTGGGGAACTGGGGCCAACGTCCTGACTTTC. Protein product: CAISEWGTGANVLTF.